These T cell receptor beta chains were read from a single sample in a study of blood T cell repertoires in COVID-19. TCRdb's table, derived via immunoSEQ multiplex PCR, lists solely in-frame clones and lacks some. The sample has more than 95,000 clones, around 81% seen once; the top ten hold around 4.4%. Sequenced: peripheral blood. The receptors were gathered from a man aged 55 to 70 with acute or convalescent COVID-19. Both conserved end residues are trimmed from each CDR3. The D gene is left open where the match is weak.

d_call	v_call	cdr3_aa
.	TRBV9	ASSLAGRNSPLH
TRBD2	TRBV9	ASSLAGGWGETQY
TRBD2	TRBV30	AWRGTLRTSGGAGDEQF
TRBD1	TRBV6-5	ASRYDRGLYGYT
TRBD1	TRBV5-1	ASSFGQGVTEAF
.	TRBV1	TSSHPPERGRPAEQF
.	TRBV3-1/TRBV3-2	ASSQARESTEAF
.	TRBV25-1	ASSEFYAENYGYT
TRBD1	TRBV19	ASSIGGMGTGASPLH
TRBD2	TRBV6-5	ASSSAGGNTYNEQF
.	TRBV24-1	ATSDLRWGELF
.	TRBV6-1	ASSESPGGNEQF
TRBD1	TRBV3-1/TRBV3-2	ASSPGTGGRNTIY
.	TRBV7-2	ASSLVPGAGSTEAF
.	TRBV12-3/TRBV12-4	ASRALGEGYT
TRBD2	TRBV24-1	ATEGTSGPDTQY
TRBD2	TRBV27	ASSLASGNNEQF
.	TRBV6-2/TRBV6-3	ASSRQSWDGYT
.	TRBV30	AWGHLNTEAF
TRBD1	TRBV6-6	ASSPGQGGI
TRBD1	TRBV5-6	ASSTPDRVNYGYT
TRBD1	TRBV5-1	ASSLEDRGRGEQF
.	TRBV5-6	ASTAGDTGSYNEQF
.	TRBV9	ASSVGGISSGNTIY
.	TRBV27	ASSFEGRGFTEAF
.	TRBV30	AWTGPGANVLT
.	TRBV12-3/TRBV12-4	ASSPRQNTEAF
.	TRBV10-3	AISEPPDSSETDTQY
TRBD1	TRBV30	ASRPGGQGSFGYT
.	TRBV10-3	AISESGHSYEQY
.	TRBV29-1	SVEGSLYGYT
TRBD2	TRBV7-9	ASRGGPETQY
.	TRBV7-2	ASSLRPAGAFTDTQY
TRBD1	TRBV3-1/TRBV3-2	ASSQEGTGLRGYT
.	TRBV28	ASSLQQTQGYGYT
.	TRBV19	ASSIDGTPTGELF
.	TRBV6-5	ASSRTVNEQF
.	TRBV5-1	ASTSGGAQDTQY
.	TRBV27	ASRLDRWTYNEQF
.	TRBV5-1	ASSLPIAEGETQY
.	TRBV9	ASSVGRRTDYGYT
TRBD1	TRBV4-1	ASSQGQGPTGELF
.	TRBV7-7	ASSLRPGTDTQY
.	TRBV6-1	ASSEGALNQEKLF